The text below deals with one T cell receptor (beta chain). This clone has just one count. This clone's antigen is unknown. No quality values exist for individual bases; no much larger clone is one base distant. Receptor amplification or capture employed the immunoSEQ multiplex PCR assay. The multiplex PCR relied on a mix of 60 forward primers for TCR Vbeta segments and 13 reverse primers for TCR Jbeta segments. The CDR3 region of rearranged TCR beta genes was amplified from genomic DNA by a multiplex PCR assay. Amplified TCR beta libraries were sequenced as 87-base-pair reads on the Illumina HiSeq System. Per the authors' processing: Across the 666 repertoires, a later analysis counted 78 million or so unique TCR beta chains, roughly 11 million of which were shared by at least two donors. To remove PCR and sequencing errors, raw reads were error-corrected and collapsed into unique sequences using a nearest-neighbor algorithm that merged closely related sequences. To assign V, D and J gene segments, CDR3 sequences were aligned to IMGT reference sequences. For a sequence to be retained, at least a six-nucleotide match to both a V gene segment and a J gene segment was required. A rearrangement was called productive if the CDR3 had no stop codons and remained in frame with V and J, and every other rearrangement was called non-productive. Following IMGT convention, CDR3 was defined as the stretch from the second conserved V-encoded cysteine to the conserved J-encoded phenylalanine. In an earlier analysis of roughly 580 of the donors, sequences lacking an unambiguous match to a single V gene segment were excluded. In an earlier analysis of approximately 590 of the donors, a V segment was called functional when productive rearrangements were above 56.7%, and segregating when the standard deviation between donors exceeded 5%. A statistical classification framework was developed to diagnose cytomegalovirus status using the catalog of TCR beta chain sequences. In a later analysis, V and J genes were assigned by comparing TCR nucleotide sequences against IMGT/GENE-DB human TR gene sequences. The TCRdist pipeline was used in a later analysis to assign CDR3 sequences and most-parsimonious VDJ recombination scenarios. In a later analysis, every TCR beta chain was defined by the combination of its CDR3 amino acid sequence and its V-gene family, and reads without a unique V-gene family were dropped. In a later analysis, approximately 590 highly shared, low-generation-probability nucleotide sequences were removed to address suspected cross-contamination and a sequencing artifact. A later analysis calculated a clonal expansion index for each public chain from normalized within-repertoire ranks of inferred template counts. In a later analysis, generation probabilities were computed using a VDJ recombination model fitted to out-of-frame rearrangements, and the results were checked against IGoR. Hypergeometric tests were used in a later analysis to score TCR-TCR, TCR-HLA and TCR-CMV co-occurrence, with a repertoire-size bias correction applied to the TCR pairs. False discovery rates were estimated in a later analysis by permuting HLA or CMV assignments 20 times. In a later analysis, co-occurring TCRs were grouped using DBSCAN, with TCRdist sequence similarity added in when clustering inside HLA-allele-positive subsets. Repertoires with fewer than 30,000 or more than 120,000 public chains were left out of co-occurrence clustering, as were about 5 repertoires with anomalous nucleotide sharing. This is the immuneACCESS table as TCRdb keeps it, with only in-frame sequences that have V and J called. A part of the clones is gone; compared with another copy, unresolved V genes explain less than half, and the rest is unexplained. V, J and clone size are those of that table, while D and trimming were read from the DNA. The table for this sample lists under 200,000 clones; more than 65% of them were counted only once. The top ten clones comprise about 1.3% of the sample.

These data belong to a study of cytomegalovirus exposure and HLA in healthy donors (dated by TCRdb to the late 2010s). About the full investigation: In an earlier analysis of under 600 of the donors, 250 to 350 Gb of sequence data and some 100 million unique TCR beta sequences from about 190 million T cells were reported. A later analysis re-examined previously published TCR beta repertoires from more than 600 donors and added high-resolution HLA genotyping to investigate patterns of TCR occurrence. The later analysis used no new phenotypic data to find candidate immune exposures, relying instead on TCR beta sequences and their occurrence across donors. Class I and class II HLA loci were covered by the typing at four-digit resolution. Across roughly 420 genotyped donors of the cohort, an average of about 200,000 unique TCR beta nucleotide sequences per donor were sequenced, and 15% to 20% of those sequences were non-productive. Typing coverage differed by locus: A, B, C, DRB1 and DQB1 were typed in roughly 620-630 donors, DQA1 in about 560, DPA1 in 600 to 610, and DPB1 in around 490. The genetic ancestry cluster associated with self-reported Caucasian donors included around 76% of the 398 genotyped donors. An earlier analysis of several hundred of the donors applied high-throughput TCR beta sequencing to assess whether each TCR beta V gene segment acted as functional or pseudogenic. The study aimed to test whether signatures of past pathogen exposure could be identified by cataloging public T cell receptors. An early release that covered fewer than 800 HLA-typed donors contained about 290 gigabases of sequencing data and around 80 million unique TCR sequences. Genome-wide SNP genotypes for about 65% of the roughly 670 donors were used in a later genetic analysis, which treated that subset as a discovery cohort. To predict cytomegalovirus infection status, the study combined high-throughput TCR immunosequencing, statistical association of individual TCRs with disease status, and machine learning. The study profiled the T cell repertoires of about 640 subjects by immunosequencing and related them to cytomegalovirus serostatus. Several DR-DQ haplotypes were handled as single units for association and clustering because linkage in the cohort was strong. A separate validation cohort of some 130 different subjects was used in addition to the roughly 700-subject first cohort. Donor age, sex, ethnicity and CMV serostatus were compiled together with the repertoire data. All discovery cohort repertoires had been generated using a single sequencing platform.

The CDR3 runs 17 residues from the cysteine to the phenylalanine. Only CDR3 DNA remains: 51 bases, in frame from the first base. V is cut back by 4 bases and J by 3 bases, with 9 bases in the junction unmatched. The germline V gene gives CDR1 as SGHRS and CDR2 as YFSETQ. The cohort comprised more than 550 healthy bone marrow donors. At the time of sampling, every cohort member was nominally healthy, though immune exposures that went unrecorded were likely present. The donor was CMV seronegative and was included in the group of hundreds of seronegative cohort members. A peripheral blood sample was collected from each donor, and TCR beta sequencing was performed on peripheral blood mononuclear cells. Genomic DNA was extracted from the blood cell samples with the Qiagen DNeasy Blood Extraction Kit. Study-level results and caveats: A group of highly shared sequence variants was considered likely to be a technical artifact of the sequencing pipeline. Because HLA typing was missing for some donors at each locus, association tests included only the typed subset. A further reported finding was that TCR beta sequences accurately predicted the HLA-A and HLA-B alleles for most subjects in the first cohort. Strong co-occurrence of HLA alleles, especially DR and DQ, made assigning TCR associations to individual alleles difficult. Immune exposure information for the cohort was limited to CMV serostatus. An association between a missense DCLRE1C variant and V-gene and J-gene trimming of TCR beta chains was found in a later genetic analysis and replicated in an independent cohort. Because counts were too low, about 15 rarely observed V segments, including chromosome 9 orphons, were left out of the earlier analysis of a few hundred of the donors. Sequencing depth was assumed to be roughly uniform across donors in the presence/absence analyses, though that assumption may not hold. A later analysis reported that several top co-occurrence clusters appeared linked to parvovirus B19, influenza, CMV and Epstein-Barr virus. At a false discovery rate of 0.05, a later analysis linked approximately 18,000 TCR beta sequences to specific HLA alleles. Because the 87-base-pair reads could not distinguish some IMGT-functional V segments, including TRBV6-2 and TRBV6-3, those segments were excluded. This cohort had only TCR beta chains sequenced, and the lack of alpha or paired-chain data limited which features could be detected. Cytomegalovirus status was reported to be diagnosed by the classifier with high specificity and sensitivity in both the original and validation cohorts. The authors suggested that the approach could potentially be extended to other disease states and immunological phenotypes. Correlated functional status among segregating V segments might be attributable to linkage disequilibrium, but an unknown experimental factor could not be ruled out. Most CMV-associated TCR beta chains appeared to be HLA-restricted in a later analysis, and the HLA associations seemed to be driven largely by CMV exposure. Three of the identified cytomegalovirus-associated TCR beta chains were confirmed in vitro to be specific for cytomegalovirus antigens. A later analysis found that HLA-associated TCR beta chains were more clonally expanded and had lower generation probabilities than equally common non-associated chains. A later analysis found that TCR association rates varied across HLA loci, with DRB1 alleles showing the most associated TCRs and HLA-C alleles the fewest. The study gave a list of under 200 TCR beta chains associated with cytomegalovirus. In an earlier analysis of more than 450 of the donors, most TCR beta V segments were observed in productive rearrangements about 90% or about 30% of the time, broadly matching IMGT annotations. Most TCR sequences were seen in very few donors, while some public TCRs were found in many individuals. A later genetic analysis reported fewer N-insertions in productive TCRs among donors in an Asian-associated ancestry cluster than the roughly 700-donor mean.

The chain was built from TRBV5-1 and TRBJ2-7; TRBD2 lines up with 14 middle nucleotides. Sequenced material: PBMCs. This clonotype was obtained from a woman aged 50 to 60 in good health and CMV-seronegative. The encoded CDR3 is CASSPGTSGGLNYEQYF. Read as DNA, the sequence is TGCGCCAGCAGCCCCGGGACTAGCGGGGGCTTGAACTACGAGCAGTACTTC. Supplemented by the reference TRBV5-1 and TRBJ2-7 proteins around the CDR3, the complete variable domain is KAGVTQTPRYLIKTRGQQVTLSCSPISGHRSVSWYQQTPGQGLQFLFEYFSETQRNKGNFPGRFSGRQFSNSRSEMNVSTLELGDSALYLCASSPGTSGGLNYEQYFGPGTRLTVT.